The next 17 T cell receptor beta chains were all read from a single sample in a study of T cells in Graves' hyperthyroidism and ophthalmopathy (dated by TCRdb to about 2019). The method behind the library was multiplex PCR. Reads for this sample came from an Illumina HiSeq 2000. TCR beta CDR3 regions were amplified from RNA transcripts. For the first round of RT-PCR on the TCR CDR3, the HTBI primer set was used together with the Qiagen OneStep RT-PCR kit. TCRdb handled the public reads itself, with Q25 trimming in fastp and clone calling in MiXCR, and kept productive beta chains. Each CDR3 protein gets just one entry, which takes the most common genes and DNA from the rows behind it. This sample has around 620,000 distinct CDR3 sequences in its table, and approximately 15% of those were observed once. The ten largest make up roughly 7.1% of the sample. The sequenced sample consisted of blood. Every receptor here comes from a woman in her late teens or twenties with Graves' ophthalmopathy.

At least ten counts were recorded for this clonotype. As DNA, the CDR3 is TGTGCCAGCAGTGCGATGCCTCAGGGGGCGGAGGGCTACACCTTC. As protein: CASSAMPQGAEGYTF. The genes are TRBV6-1 and TRBJ1-2; 8 bases match TRBD1. The germline V gene has CDR1 MNHNS and CDR2 SASEGT. CDR3 length: 15 residues. V gave up 4 bases and J gave up 8 bases; unmatched junction bases: 12.

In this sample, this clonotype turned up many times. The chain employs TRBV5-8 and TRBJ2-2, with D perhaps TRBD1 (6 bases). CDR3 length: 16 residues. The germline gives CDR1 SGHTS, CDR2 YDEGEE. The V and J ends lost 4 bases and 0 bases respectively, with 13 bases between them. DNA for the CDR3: TGTGCCAGCAGCAAAGGGGGTATGACGAACACCGGGGAGCTGTTTTTT. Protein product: CASSKGGMTNTGELFF. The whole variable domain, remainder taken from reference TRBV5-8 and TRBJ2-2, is EAGVTQSPTHLIKTRGQQATLRCSPISGHTSVYWYQQALGLGLQFLLWYDEGEERNRGNFPPRFSGRQFPNYSSELNVNALELEDSALYLCASSKGGMTNTGELFFGEGSRLTVL.

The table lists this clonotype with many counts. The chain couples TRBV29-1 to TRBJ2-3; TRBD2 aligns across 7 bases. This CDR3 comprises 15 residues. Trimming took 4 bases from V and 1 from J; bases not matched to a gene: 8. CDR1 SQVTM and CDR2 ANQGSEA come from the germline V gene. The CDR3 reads CSVGLGLAGTDTQYF. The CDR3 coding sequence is TGCAGCGTTGGCCTTGGGCTAGCGGGCACAGATACGCAGTATTTT.

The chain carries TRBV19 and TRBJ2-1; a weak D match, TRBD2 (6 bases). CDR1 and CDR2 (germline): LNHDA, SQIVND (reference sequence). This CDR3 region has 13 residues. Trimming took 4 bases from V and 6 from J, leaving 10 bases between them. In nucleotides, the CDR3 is TGTGCCAGTAGTACGAGGACTATCAATGAGCAGTTCTTC. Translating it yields CASSTRTINEQFF.

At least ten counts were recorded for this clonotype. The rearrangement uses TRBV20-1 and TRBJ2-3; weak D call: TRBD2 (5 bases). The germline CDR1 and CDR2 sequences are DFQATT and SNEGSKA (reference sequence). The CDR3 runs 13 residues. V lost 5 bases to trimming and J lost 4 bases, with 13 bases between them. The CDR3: CSAPVGSADTQYF. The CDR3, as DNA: TGCAGTGCTCCCGTGGGTAGCGCAGATACGCAGTATTTT.

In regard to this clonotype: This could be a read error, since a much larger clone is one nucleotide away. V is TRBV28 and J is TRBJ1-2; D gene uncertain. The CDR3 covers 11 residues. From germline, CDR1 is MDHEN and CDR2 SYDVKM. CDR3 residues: CATGANYGYIF. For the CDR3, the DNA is TGTGCCACCGGAGCTAACTATGGCTACATCTTC.

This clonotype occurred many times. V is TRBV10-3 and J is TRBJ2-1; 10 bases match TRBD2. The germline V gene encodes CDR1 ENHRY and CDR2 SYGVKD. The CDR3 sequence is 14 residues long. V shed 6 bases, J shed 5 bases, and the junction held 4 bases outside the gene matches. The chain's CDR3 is CAIRAGGGNNEQFF. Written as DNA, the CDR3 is TGTGCCATCAGAGCGGGAGGGGGAAACAATGAGCAGTTCTTC.

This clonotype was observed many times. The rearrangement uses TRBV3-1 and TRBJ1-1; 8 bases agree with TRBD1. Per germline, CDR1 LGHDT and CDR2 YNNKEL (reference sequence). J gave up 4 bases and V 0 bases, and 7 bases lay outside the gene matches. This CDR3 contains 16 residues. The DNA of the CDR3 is TGTGCCAGCAGCCAAGAAAGGCGGACAGGGTTCACTGAAGCTTTCTTT. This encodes CASSQERRTGFTEAFF.

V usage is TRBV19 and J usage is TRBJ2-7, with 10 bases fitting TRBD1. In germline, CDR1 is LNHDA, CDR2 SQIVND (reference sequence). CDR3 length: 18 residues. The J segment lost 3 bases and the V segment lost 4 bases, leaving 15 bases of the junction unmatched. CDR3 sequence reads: CASSTFPGQGLEGYEQYF. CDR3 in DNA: TGTGCCAGTAGTACGTTTCCGGGACAGGGGTTGGAGGGCTACGAGCAGTACTTC.

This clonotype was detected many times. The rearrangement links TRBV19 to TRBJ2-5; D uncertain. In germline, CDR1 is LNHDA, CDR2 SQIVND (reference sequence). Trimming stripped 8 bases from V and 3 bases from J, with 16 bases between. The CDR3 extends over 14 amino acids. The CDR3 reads CASGWSSVKETQYF. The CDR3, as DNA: TGTGCCAGTGGCTGGAGTTCAGTGAAAGAGACCCAGTACTTC.

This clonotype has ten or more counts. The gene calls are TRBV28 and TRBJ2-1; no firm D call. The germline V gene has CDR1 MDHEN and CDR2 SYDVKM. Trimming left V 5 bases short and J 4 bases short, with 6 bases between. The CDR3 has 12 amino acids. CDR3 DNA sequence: TGTGCCAGCAGTAACCCATACAATGAGCAGTTCTTC. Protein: CASSNPYNEQFF.

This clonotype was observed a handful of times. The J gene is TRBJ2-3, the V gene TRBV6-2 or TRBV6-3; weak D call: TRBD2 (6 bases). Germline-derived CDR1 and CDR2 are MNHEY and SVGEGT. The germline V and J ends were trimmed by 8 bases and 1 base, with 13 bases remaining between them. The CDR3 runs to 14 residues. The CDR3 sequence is CASLGGFGTDTQYF. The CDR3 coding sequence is TGTGCCAGCCTTGGGGGGTTCGGCACAGATACGCAGTATTTT.

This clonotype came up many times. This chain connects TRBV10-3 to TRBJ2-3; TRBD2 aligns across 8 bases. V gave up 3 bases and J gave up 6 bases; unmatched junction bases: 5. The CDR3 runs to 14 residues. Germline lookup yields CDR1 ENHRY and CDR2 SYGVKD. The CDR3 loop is CAISDGSGMDTQYF. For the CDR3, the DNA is TGTGCCATCAGTGATGGTAGCGGGATGGATACGCAGTATTTT.

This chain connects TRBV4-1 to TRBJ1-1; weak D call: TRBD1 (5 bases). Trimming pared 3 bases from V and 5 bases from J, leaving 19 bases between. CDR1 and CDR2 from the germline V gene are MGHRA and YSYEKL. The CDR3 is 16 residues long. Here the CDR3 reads CASSQPRDGVETEAFF. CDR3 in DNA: TGCGCCAGCAGCCAGCCCCGGGACGGGGTTGAAACTGAAGCTTTCTTT.

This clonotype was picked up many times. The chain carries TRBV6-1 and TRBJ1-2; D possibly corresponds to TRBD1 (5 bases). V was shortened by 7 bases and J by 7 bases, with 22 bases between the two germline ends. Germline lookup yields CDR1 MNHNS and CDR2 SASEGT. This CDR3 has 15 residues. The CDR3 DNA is TGTGCCAGCACCCCTTCTCTGGGACGGCTATCTGGCTACACCTTC. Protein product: CASTPSLGRLSGYTF.

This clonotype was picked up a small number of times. CDR3 nucleotide sequence: TGTGCCAGCAGCCCCTTTACGCGCCGCAGGGGCACTGAAGCTTTCTTT. This codes for CASSPFTRRRGTEAFF. The rearrangement links TRBV27 to TRBJ1-1; TRBD1 might be the D (6 bases). From germline, CDR1 is MNHEY and CDR2 SMNVEV (reference sequence). V lost 6 bases and J lost 4, with 21 bases in between. The CDR3 extends over 16 amino acids.

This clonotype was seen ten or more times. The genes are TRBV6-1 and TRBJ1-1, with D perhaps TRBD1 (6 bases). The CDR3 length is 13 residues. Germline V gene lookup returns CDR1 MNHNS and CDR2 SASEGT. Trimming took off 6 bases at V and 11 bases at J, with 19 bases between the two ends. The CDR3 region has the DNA TGTGCCAGCAGCTTTCCGCAGGGGCGAAGCGCTTTCTTT. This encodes CASSFPQGRSAFF.